This T cell receptor beta chain came from a study of T cell changes during pregnancy in multiple sclerosis. The V segment lost 4 bases and the J segment 4 bases; nucleotides outside the gene matches: 11. The CDR3 totals 18 residues. CDR1 is SGHAT and CDR2 is FQDESV in the germline V gene (reference sequence). Repertoires were generated with immunoSEQ multiplex PCR, while TCRdb's copy carries only in-frame clones and drops some. The table records tens of thousands of clones, approximately 92% of them present only once. This chain links TRBV11-1 with TRBJ2-3, with 13 bases aligning to TRBD2. This specimen was CD8+ T cells from peripheral blood mononuclear cells, taken in the third trimester of pregnancy. This TCR came from a female donor with multiple sclerosis, enrolled in a pregnancy study. The CDR3 DNA is TGTGCCAGCAGCTCAGGACTAGCGGGGGTTCGGGGGGCAGATACGCAGTATTTT. Residues: CASSSGLAGVRGADTQYF.